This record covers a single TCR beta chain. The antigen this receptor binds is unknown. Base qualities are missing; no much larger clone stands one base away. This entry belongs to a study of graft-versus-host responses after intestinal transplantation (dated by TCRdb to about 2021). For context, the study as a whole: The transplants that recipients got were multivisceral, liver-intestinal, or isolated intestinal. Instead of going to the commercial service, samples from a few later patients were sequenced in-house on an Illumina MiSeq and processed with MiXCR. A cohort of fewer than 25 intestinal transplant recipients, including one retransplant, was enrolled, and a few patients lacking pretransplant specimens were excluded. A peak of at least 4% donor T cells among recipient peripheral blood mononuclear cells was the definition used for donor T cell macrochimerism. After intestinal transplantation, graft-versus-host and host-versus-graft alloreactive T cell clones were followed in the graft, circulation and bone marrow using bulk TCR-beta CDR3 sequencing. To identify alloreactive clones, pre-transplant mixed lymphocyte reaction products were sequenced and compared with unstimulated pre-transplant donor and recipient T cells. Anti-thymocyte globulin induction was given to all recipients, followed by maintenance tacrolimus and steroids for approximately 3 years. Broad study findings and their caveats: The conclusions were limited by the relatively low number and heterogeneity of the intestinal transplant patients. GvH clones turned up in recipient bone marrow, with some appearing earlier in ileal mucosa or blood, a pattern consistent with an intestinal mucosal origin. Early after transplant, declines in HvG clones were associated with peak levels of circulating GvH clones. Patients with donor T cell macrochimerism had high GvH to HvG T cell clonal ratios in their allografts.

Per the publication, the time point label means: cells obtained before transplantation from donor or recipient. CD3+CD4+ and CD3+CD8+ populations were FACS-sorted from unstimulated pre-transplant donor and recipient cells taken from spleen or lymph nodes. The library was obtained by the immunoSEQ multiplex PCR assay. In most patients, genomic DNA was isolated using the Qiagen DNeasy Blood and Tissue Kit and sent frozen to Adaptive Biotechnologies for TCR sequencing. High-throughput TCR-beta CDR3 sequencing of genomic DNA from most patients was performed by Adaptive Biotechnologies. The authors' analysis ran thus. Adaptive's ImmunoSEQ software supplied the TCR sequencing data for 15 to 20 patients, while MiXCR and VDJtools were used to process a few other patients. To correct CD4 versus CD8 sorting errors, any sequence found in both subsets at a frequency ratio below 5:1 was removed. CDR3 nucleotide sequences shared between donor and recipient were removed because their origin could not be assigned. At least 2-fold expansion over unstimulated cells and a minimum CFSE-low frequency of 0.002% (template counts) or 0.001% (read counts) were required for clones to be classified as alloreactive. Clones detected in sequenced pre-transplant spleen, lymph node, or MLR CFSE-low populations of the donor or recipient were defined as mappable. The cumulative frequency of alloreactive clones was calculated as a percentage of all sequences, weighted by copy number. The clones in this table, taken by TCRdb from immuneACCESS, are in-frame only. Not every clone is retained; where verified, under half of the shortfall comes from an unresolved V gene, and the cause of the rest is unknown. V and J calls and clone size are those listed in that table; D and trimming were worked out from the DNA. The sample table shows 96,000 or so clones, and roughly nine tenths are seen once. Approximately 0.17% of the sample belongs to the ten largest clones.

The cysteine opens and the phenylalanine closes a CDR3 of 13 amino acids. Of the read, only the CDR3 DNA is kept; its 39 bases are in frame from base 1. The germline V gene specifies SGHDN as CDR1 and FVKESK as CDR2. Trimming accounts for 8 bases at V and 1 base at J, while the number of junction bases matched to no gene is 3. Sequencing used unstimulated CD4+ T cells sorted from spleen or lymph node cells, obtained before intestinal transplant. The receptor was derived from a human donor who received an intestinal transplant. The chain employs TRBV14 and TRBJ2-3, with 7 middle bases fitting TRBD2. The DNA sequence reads TGTGCCAGCGGTCTAGCGGGCACAGATACGCAGTATTTT. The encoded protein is CASGLAGTDTQYF.